The 30 T cell receptor beta chains listed next were all sequenced from one sample in a study of early T cells in non-severe SARS-CoV-2 infection. TCRdb redid the calling of the 5' RACE reads with MiXCR, one entry per CDR3 protein. The repertoire consists of 60,000 or so distinct CDR3 sequences, with over 9.5% occurring once and the leading ten covering around 3%. Input material: whole blood. These TCRs come from an adult who was a healthcare worker with PCR-confirmed SARS-CoV-2 infection or an uninfected control (not recorded which).

The chain recombines TRBV29-1 with TRBJ1-1; possible D gene TRBD1, 5 bases. The CDR3 length is 13 residues. With 8 bases removed from V and 2 bases from J, the gap between germline ends came to 15 bases. Germline V gene data show CDR1 as SQVTM and CDR2 as ANQGSEA. In DNA, the CDR3 is TGCAGCACATCCTTAGGGGTAAACACTGAAGCTTTCTTT. Protein: CSTSLGVNTEAFF.

The chain combines TRBV3-1 with TRBJ1-4; possible D gene TRBD1, 5 bases. V was shortened by 4 bases and J by 7 bases, with 16 bases between the two germline ends. Germline V gene data show CDR1 as LGHDT and CDR2 as YNNKEL (reference sequence). This CDR3 spans 15 amino acids. CDR3 sequence: CASSLSGVGFEKLFF. CDR3 DNA: TGTGCCAGCAGCCTATCGGGGGTAGGATTTGAAAAACTGTTTTTT.

This clonotype was seen at least ten times. V is TRBV29-1 and J is TRBJ2-1; TRBD1 matches 8 bases. V lost 5 bases to trimming and J lost 5 bases; unmatched junction nucleotides: 8. Looked up from germline, CDR1 is SQVTM and CDR2 is ANQGSEA. The CDR3 totals 14 residues. The CDR3 sequence is CSVCPGGVDNEQFF. DNA of the CDR3: TGCAGCGTTTGTCCAGGGGGCGTCGACAATGAGCAGTTCTTC.

This chain joins TRBV6-5 and TRBJ2-3; the D gene is possibly TRBD1 (6 bases). Germline assignment: CDR1 MNHEY and CDR2 SVGAGI. This CDR3 comprises 15 residues. The V end was cut by 3 bases, the J end by 4 bases, with 14 bases between. CDR3: CASSYQGTKADTQYF. Written as DNA, the CDR3 is TGTGCCAGCAGTTATCAGGGGACAAAGGCAGATACGCAGTATTTT.

This clonotype came up a few times. The chain carries TRBV4-1 and TRBJ1-1; weak D call: TRBD1 (5 bases). This CDR3 has 15 amino acids. V was trimmed by 1 base and J by 3 bases, leaving 12 bases between them. CDR1 and CDR2 from the germline V gene are MGHRA and YSYEKL. CDR3 residues: CASSQGVGEYTEAFF. The DNA of the CDR3 is TGCGCCAGCAGCCAAGGGGTAGGGGAATACACTGAAGCTTTCTTT.

This clonotype was recorded many times. The chain employs TRBV11-2 and TRBJ1-3; 8 bases are a match to TRBD1. From germline, CDR1 is SGHAT and CDR2 FQNNGV. V was clipped by 5 bases and J by 0 bases; unmatched bases: 9. CDR3 length: 17 residues. CDR3 region: CASSPGQGAPSGNTIYF. CDR3 nucleotides: TGTGCCAGCAGCCCAGGACAGGGCGCTCCCTCTGGAAACACCATATATTTT.

This clonotype was counted many times. The chain couples TRBV20-1 to TRBJ2-2, with unresolved D. V dropped 3 bases and J dropped 8 bases, with 7 bases sitting between them. The length of the CDR3 is 11 residues. Germline V gene sequence: CDR1 DFQATT, CDR2 SNEGSKA (reference sequence). The CDR3 region is CSARGIGELFF. CDR3 nucleotides: TGCAGTGCTAGGGGGATTGGGGAGCTGTTTTTT.

This clonotype was observed at least ten times. Compared with germline, one end of the junction differs, possibly owing to a read error. The chain joins TRBV7-7 to TRBJ2-1; D not certain. Per the germline V gene, CDR1 is SSHAT and CDR2 is FNYEAQ (reference sequence). This CDR3 is 15 amino acids long. The chain's CDR3 is CASSLSPGAYNEQFF. The CDR3 DNA sequence: TGTGCTAGCAGCCTCTCACCTGGGGCCTACAATGAGCAGTTCTTC.

The table lists this clonotype with a few counts. This rearrangement joins TRBV7-2 to TRBJ1-2, with 10 positions matching TRBD1. The germline V gene has CDR1 SGHTA and CDR2 FQGNSA. After removal of 5 bases from V and 5 bases from J, the junction contained 5 bases not matched to a gene. This CDR3 comprises 14 residues. The CDR3 DNA follows: TGTGCCAGCAGCCTGGGACAGGGGAGTTATGGCTACACCTTC. Its translation is CASSLGQGSYGYTF.

The CDR3 bases are TGTGCCAGCAGCTTCCTGGGACAGGATCTACCTGAAGCTTTCTTT. Protein product: CASSFLGQDLPEAFF. The V call is TRBV11-2, the J call TRBJ1-1; 8 nucleotides align to TRBD1. Germline V gene lookup returns CDR1 SGHAT and CDR2 FQNNGV. This CDR3 spans 15 amino acids. V trimming: 3 bases; J trimming: 6 bases; junction bases outside the gene matches: 9.

This clonotype came up many times. This chain joins TRBV20-1 and TRBJ2-6; no reliable D call. Germline loops: CDR1 DFQATT, CDR2 SNEGSKA (reference sequence). Between the trimmed V and J ends, which lost 5 bases and 0 bases, there was a span of 8 bases. This CDR3 is built from 14 residues. CDR3 sequence (DNA): TGCAGTGCTTTCCCCCGCTCTGGGGCCAACGTCCTGACTTTC. This encodes CSAFPRSGANVLTF.

The chain joins TRBV4-1 to TRBJ1-3; D ambiguous. The CDR3 extends over 16 amino acids. The germline gives CDR1 MGHRA, CDR2 YSYEKL. Trimming took 1 base from V and 3 from J, leaving 13 bases between them. CDR3 protein: CASSQGKGTGGNTIYF. Here the CDR3 DNA reads TGCGCCAGCAGCCAAGGAAAGGGAACTGGTGGAAACACCATATATTTT.

This clonotype has ten or more counts. The V gene is TRBV20-1, the J gene TRBJ2-7; tentatively, D is TRBD1 (6 bases). Trimming left V 0 bases short and J 4 bases short, with 13 bases between. CDR3 size: 14 residues. Germline CDR1 is DFQATT and CDR2 is SNEGSKA (reference sequence). In DNA form, the CDR3 reads TGCAGTGCTAGAGATCTCGGGACACCTTACGAGCAGTACTTC. This translates into CSARDLGTPYEQYF.

This sequence joins TRBV5-1 and TRBJ1-6; 7 bases line up with TRBD1. This CDR3 spans 15 amino acids. Unmatched junction bases numbered 3, after V lost 0 bases and J lost 6 bases. CDR1 and CDR2 (germline): SGHRS, YFSETQ. The CDR3 bases are TGCGCCAGCAGCTTGGGGGGACAGAGTAATTCACCCCTCCACTTT. Its translation: CASSLGGQSNSPLHF. Full variable domain (outside the CDR3, taken from reference TRBV5-1 and TRBJ1-6): KAGVTQTPRYLIKTRGQQVTLSCSPISGHRSVSWYQQTPGQGLQFLFEYFSETQRNKGNFPGRFSGRQFSNSRSEMNVSTLELGDSALYLCASSLGGQSNSPLHFGNGTRLTVT.

In this sample, this clonotype turned up many times. The chain has TRBV18 and TRBJ1-1; D is ambiguous. This CDR3 comprises 13 residues. Looked up from germline, CDR1 is KGHSH and CDR2 is LQKENI. Trimming stripped 6 bases from V and 1 base from J, with 9 bases between. CDR3 residues: CASSLGRNTEAFF. In DNA form, the CDR3 reads TGTGCCAGCTCGCTCGGACGGAACACTGAAGCTTTCTTT. Full variable domain (missing parts from reference TRBV18 and TRBJ1-1): NAGVMQNPRHLVRRRGQEARLRCSPMKGHSHVYWYRQLPEEGLKFMVYLQKENIIDESGMPKERFSAEFPKEGPSILRIQQVVRGDSAAYFCASSLGRNTEAFFGQGTRLTVV.

In this sample, this clonotype turned up a few times. The chain combines TRBV4-2 with TRBJ1-4; TRBD1 is a possible D gene (6 bases). With 4 bases removed from V and 3 bases from J, the gap between germline ends came to 12 bases. Germline V gives CDR1 LGHNA, CDR2 YNFKEQ. The CDR3 runs 15 residues. Here the CDR3 reads CASSRQASSNEKLFF. CDR3 sequence (DNA): TGTGCCAGCAGCCGACAGGCGAGTTCTAATGAAAAACTGTTTTTT.

This clonotype was recorded many times. The rearrangement links TRBV29-1 to TRBJ2-1; D is ambiguous. The V end lost 2 bases, the J end lost 13 bases, and 12 bases lay between the germline ends. Germline CDR1 is SQVTM and CDR2 is ANQGSEA. The CDR3 is 11 amino acids. The CDR3 DNA sequence: TGCAGCGTTGAAAAGTCGGGCGGTCAGTTCTTC. Translated, it gives CSVEKSGGQFF.

The chain couples TRBV18 to TRBJ2-7; 8 bases align to TRBD1. J gave up 2 bases and V 0 bases, and 3 bases lay outside the gene matches. Germline values: CDR1 KGHSH, CDR2 LQKENI. CDR3 length: 15 amino acids. CDR3 protein: CASSPPGQDPYEQYF. The CDR3 DNA reads TGTGCCAGCTCACCACCGGGACAGGATCCCTACGAGCAGTACTTC.

This clonotype has ten or more counts. The chain uses TRBV11-2 and TRBJ2-3, with a weak D call TRBD2 (6 bases). Trimming cost V 5 bases and J 3 bases, with 15 bases left between them. The CDR3 length is 15 residues. In germline, CDR1 is SGHAT, CDR2 FQNNGV. For the CDR3, the DNA is TGTGCCAGCAGCACCTGGGGGGTTGGTACAGATACGCAGTATTTT. Its translation is CASSTWGVGTDTQYF.

This clonotype appeared many times. This sequence joins TRBV9 and TRBJ2-5, with D perhaps TRBD1 (5 bases). Germline values: CDR1 SGDLS, CDR2 YYNGEE. The CDR3 is made up of 14 amino acids. The V end was cut by 0 bases, the J end by 5 bases, with 11 bases between. DNA for the CDR3: TGTGCCAGCAGCGTAGTTGGACAAGGGGAGACCCAGTACTTC. Amino acid sequence: CASSVVGQGETQYF.

This clonotype was observed many times. The rearrangement joins TRBV7-2 to TRBJ2-2; weak D call: TRBD1 (6 bases). Germline loops: CDR1 SGHTA, CDR2 FQGNSA. V was cut by 0 bases and J by 6 bases, with 11 bases left in between. The CDR3 has 15 amino acids. The CDR3 loop reads CASSLATHRAGELFF. As DNA, the CDR3 is TGTGCCAGCAGCTTAGCTACTCACAGGGCCGGGGAGCTGTTTTTT.

Only a few counts were recorded for this clonotype. V and J are TRBV30 and TRBJ2-7, with 10 bases fitting TRBD2. V lost 1 base, J lost 0 bases, and 9 bases stayed unmatched. The CDR3 spans 17 residues. Germline V gene lookup returns CDR1 GTSNPN and CDR2 SVGIG (reference sequence). The CDR3 coding sequence is TGTGCCTGGAGTGGGGTCGGAGCGGGGGGGAGCTCCTACGAGCAGTACTTC. Its translation is CAWSGVGAGGSSYEQYF.

In its sample, this clonotype was seen many times. V usage is TRBV18 and J usage is TRBJ2-5; D remains ambiguous. V gave up 2 bases and J gave up 3 bases, with 4 bases separating them. Per the germline V gene, CDR1 is KGHSH and CDR2 is LQKENI. This CDR3 contains 12 residues. The CDR3 spells CASSPVEETQYF. DNA of the CDR3: TGTGCCAGCTCACCAGTAGAAGAGACCCAGTACTTC.

This clonotype was picked up many times. This chain uses TRBV13 with TRBJ2-3; weak D call: TRBD1 (6 bases). The CDR3 length is 16 residues. V lost 5 bases and J lost 0, with 15 bases in between. Germline loops: CDR1 PRHDT, CDR2 FYEKMQ (reference sequence). The CDR3 sequence is CASSASPGHSTDTQYF. CDR3 in DNA: TGTGCCAGCAGCGCCTCGCCGGGACATAGCACAGATACGCAGTATTTT.

The DNA for the CDR3 is TGTGCCAGCGATGGGACAGGGAGTGGCTACACCTTC. This encodes CASDGTGSGYTF. This chain links TRBV12-3 or TRBV12-4 with TRBJ1-2, with TRBD1 identical over 9 bases. V lost 8 bases to trimming and J lost 7 bases; unmatched junction nucleotides: 5. The CDR3 covers 12 residues.

The sample holds a few counts of this clonotype. CDR3 amino acids: CASSRLAPGQLLLNEQFF. The CDR3 DNA sequence: TGTGCCAGCTCCAGACTAGCACCGGGACAACTATTACTCAATGAGCAGTTCTTC. V is TRBV18 and J is TRBJ2-1; weak D call: TRBD2 (7 bases). CDR3 length equals 18 residues. V was clipped by 6 bases and J by 6 bases, with 27 bases between them. CDR1 KGHSH and CDR2 LQKENI come from the germline V gene. Variable domain in full (rest from reference TRBV18 and TRBJ2-1): NAGVMQNPRHLVRRRGQEARLRCSPMKGHSHVYWYRQLPEEGLKFMVYLQKENIIDESGMPKERFSAEFPKEGPSILRIQQVVRGDSAAYFCASSRLAPGQLLLNEQFFGPGTRLTVL.

The CDR3 spells CASSPRGNYEQYF. The CDR3 bases are TGTGCCAGCAGCCCCCGGGGGAACTACGAGCAGTACTTC. The chain recombines TRBV27 with TRBJ2-7; possible D gene TRBD2, 6 bases. Germline V CDR1 and CDR2: MNHEY, SMNVEV (reference sequence). The CDR3 totals 13 residues. The ends were cut back, 6 bases at V and 3 bases at J, with 12 bases in the middle.

In this sample, this clonotype turned up many times. The chain is built from TRBV2 and TRBJ2-7, with D perhaps matching TRBD2 (6 bases). CDR1 is SNHLY, CDR2 FYNNEI, per germline. With 3 bases removed from V and 0 bases from J, the gap between germline ends came to 12 bases. The CDR3 is 15 amino acids. The CDR3 bases are TGTGCCAGCAGTGATGGGCGGGGCCTCTCCTACGAGCAGTACTTC. It codes for CASSDGRGLSYEQYF.

This clonotype was observed a few times. The DNA for the CDR3 is TGCGCCAGCAGCCAAGGGACAGGGTCCAATCAGCCCCAGCATTTT. Protein sequence: CASSQGTGSNQPQHF. The rearrangement links TRBV4-1 to TRBJ1-5, with TRBD1 matching 8 bases. The germline CDR1 and CDR2 sequences are MGHRA and YSYEKL. The CDR3 has 15 residues. J gave up 3 bases and V 1 base, and 2 bases lay outside the gene matches.

This chain joins TRBV7-9 and TRBJ2-1; 7 nucleotides line up with TRBD2. CDR1 SEHNR and CDR2 FQNEAQ come from the germline V gene (reference sequence). V lost 7 bases and J lost 1; bases outside the gene matches: 4. The length of the CDR3 is 14 residues. DNA of the CDR3: TGTGCCAGCACCCGAGCGGGATCCTACAATGAGCAGTTCTTC. As protein: CASTRAGSYNEQFF.